This T cell receptor beta chain was found in a study of blood T cell repertoires in COVID-19. The CDR3 is 14 amino acids. Germline CDR1 SGHAT, CDR2 FQNNGV. The germline V and J ends were trimmed by 1 base and 5 bases, with 8 bases remaining between them. Profiled with immunoSEQ multiplex PCR; TCRdb holds only in-frame clones, not every one. The repertoire holds roughly 260,000 clones, with nearly 90% as singletons. The chain links TRBV11-2 to TRBJ2-2; D might be TRBD2 (5 bases). This sequence was found in a woman aged 40 to 55 who had recovered from COVID-19. The specimen was peripheral blood. This CDR3 reads CASSLVGVTGELFF. As DNA, the CDR3 is TGTGCCAGCAGCTTAGTCGGGGTTACCGGGGAGCTGTTTTTT.